This passage covers 22 T cell receptor beta chains from one sample sequenced in a study of tumor-infiltrating lymphocytes in glioblastoma multiforme. Three nested ARM-PCR rounds with V-beta and C-beta primers built TCRB libraries. TCRdb re-called the multiplex PCR reads with MiXCR, one entry per CDR3 protein. The sample yields over 10,000 distinct CDR3 sequences, roughly 67% seen once. Sequencing used brain tumor tissue. The receptors come from a male donor with glioblastoma.

A few counts support this clonotype. The CDR3 carries no conserved terminal phenylalanine or tryptophan, so it likely arises from a read error. V is TRBV12-3 or TRBV12-4 and J is TRBJ2-2, with 8 positions matching TRBD2. The CDR3 sequence is 15 residues long. V was clipped by 6 bases and J by 7 bases; unmatched bases: 10. The CDR3 bases are TGTGCCAGCAGCCCGATCGGGAGGGGCGGCGGGGAGCTGTTTCTT. Encoded protein: CASSPIGRGGGELFL.

The genes are TRBV6-4 and TRBJ2-2, with a weak D call TRBD1 (5 bases). CDR3 length: 15 residues. The V end lost 0 bases, the J end lost 6 bases, and 11 bases lay between the germline ends. CDR1 and CDR2 from the germline V gene are MRHNA and SNTAGT. The CDR3: CASSDSGRESGELFF. CDR3 nucleotide sequence: TGTGCCAGCAGTGACTCGGGCAGGGAATCCGGGGAGCTGTTTTTT.

This clonotype was recorded many times. In this CDR3 the conserved last residue, phenylalanine or tryptophan, is missing, so a read error is likely. V and J are TRBV7-9 and TRBJ1-3; 7 bases agree with TRBD1. The CDR3 totals 14 residues. Per germline, CDR1 SEHNR and CDR2 FQNEAQ (reference sequence). The CDR3 loop is CASREGAAGNTIYS. CDR3 DNA sequence: TGTGCCAGCAGAGAGGGGGCGGCTGGGAACACCATATATTCT.

On this clonotype: Since the CDR3 does not end with the conserved phenylalanine or tryptophan, this likely comes from a read error. The chain has TRBV6-1 and TRBJ2-1; D gene uncertain. Germline CDR1 and CDR2: MNHNS and SASEGT. The CDR3 loop spans 12 amino acids. CDR3 bases: TGTCCCAGCAGCCTAAGCCTTTCTGACCAGTTCCTC. It encodes CPSSLSLSDQFL.

This clonotype was detected once. A read error may account for a junction end that differs from germline. The chain employs TRBV29-1 and TRBJ1-2; 7 positions match TRBD1. The CDR3 is made up of 11 amino acids. The germline gives CDR1 SQVTM, CDR2 ANQGSEA. CDR3 in amino acids: CRVVGGPGYTF. The CDR3, as DNA: TGCAGAGTTGTAGGGGGCCCCGGCTACACCTTT.

In this sample, this clonotype is medium-sized. The chain uses TRBV11-2 and TRBJ2-2; 7 bases line up with TRBD1. CDR3 size: 15 residues. V shed 8 bases and J 5 bases; nucleotides not matched to a gene: 11. In germline, CDR1 is SGHAT, CDR2 FQNNGV. The chain's CDR3 is CASGPGQFITGELFF. The CDR3 DNA follows: TGTGCCAGCGGACCGGGACAGTTTATAACCGGGGAGCTGTTTTTT.

This clonotype was picked up a small number of times. The chain joins TRBV6-1 to TRBJ1-6; D not resolved. V shed 7 bases and J shed 5 bases, with 18 bases lying between them. The CDR3 is made up of 16 amino acids. In germline, CDR1 is MNHNS, CDR2 SASEGT. The CDR3 region is CASTQDGAPHNSPLHF. The CDR3 DNA reads TGTGCCAGCACCCAGGACGGCGCTCCCCATAATTCACCCCTCCACTTT.

The chain recombines TRBV29-1 with TRBJ1-1, with 9 bases fitting TRBD1. Germline V CDR1 and CDR2: SQVTM, ANQGSEA. CDR3 size: 11 residues. V lost 8 bases and J lost 5; bases outside the gene matches: 3. In DNA form, the CDR3 reads TGCAGCTACAGGGGGCCTACTGAAGCTTTCTTT. Its translation is CSYRGPTEAFF.

This clonotype showed up many times. The rearrangement links TRBV20-1 to TRBJ2-1, with 7 bases aligning to TRBD2. The germline V gene has CDR1 DFQATT and CDR2 SNEGSKA (reference sequence). J was trimmed by 7 bases and V by 3 bases; bases with no gene match: 12. CDR3 length: 15 amino acids. The CDR3: CSASGLDSRFNEQFF. For the CDR3, the DNA is TGCAGTGCTAGCGGACTAGATTCCCGCTTTAATGAGCAGTTCTTC.

There are a few counts of this clonotype. A single base separates this from a much larger clone, so it may be a read error. V gene TRBV5-1 combines with J gene TRBJ1-6, with D perhaps TRBD1 (6 bases). Germline V lookup: CDR1 SGHRS, CDR2 YFSETQ. The CDR3 sequence is 14 residues long. The CDR3 nucleotides are TGCGCCAGCATGGAACAGGGCTTTAATTCACCCCTCCGCTTT. Translated, it gives CASMEQGFNSPLRF. Full variable domain (rest looked up from reference TRBV5-1 and TRBJ1-6): KAGVTQTPRYLIKTRGQQVTLSCSPISGHRSVSWYQQTPGQGLQFLFEYFSETQRNKGNFPGRFSGRQFSNSRSEMNVSTLELGDSALYLCASMEQGFNSPLRFGNGTRLTVT.

Remarks on this clonotype: One end of the junction varies from germline; a read error may be responsible. The rearrangement links TRBV10-3 to TRBJ2-5, with 9 bases matching TRBD2. CDR1 and CDR2 (germline): ENHRY, SYGVKD. The CDR3 covers 14 residues. The CDR3 bases are TGTGCCATCAACCAAGCGGGAGGAGAAGAGACCCAGTACTTT. Its translation is CAINQAGGEETQYF.

For this clonotype: No conserved phenylalanine or tryptophan is present at the end of the CDR3, so a read error is the likely explanation. This sequence joins TRBV20-1 and TRBJ2-5; a possible D gene is TRBD1 (6 bases). The CDR3 spans 12 residues. Trimming took off 6 bases at V and 4 bases at J, with 12 bases between the two ends. Looked up from germline, CDR1 is DFQATT and CDR2 is SNEGSKA (reference sequence). The CDR3 region is CSATRGVETQYL. Written as DNA, the CDR3 is TGCAGTGCCACCAGGGGTGTAGAGACCCAGTACTTA.

This clonotype has at least ten counts. V is TRBV24-1 and J is TRBJ2-1; 10 bases fit TRBD2. Germline CDR1 is KGHDR and CDR2 is SFDVKD. V lost 4 bases, J lost 2 bases, and 7 bases stayed unmatched. The CDR3 is 17 residues long. CDR3 in DNA: TGTGCCACCAGTGAACCCCAGCGGGAGGGAGCCTACAATGAGCAGTTCTTC. Amino acid sequence: CATSEPQREGAYNEQFF.

This clonotype was recorded a few times. This chain links TRBV6-1 with TRBJ2-2; D call uncertain. This CDR3 contains 13 residues. Germline-derived CDR1 and CDR2 are MNHNS and SASEGT. The V end lost 3 bases, the J end lost 4 bases, and 6 bases lay between the germline ends. This CDR3 is CASSERSTGELFF. The DNA for the CDR3 is TGTGCCAGCAGTGAGCGCAGCACCGGGGAGCTGTTTTTT.

Regarding this clonotype: The junction shows a germline mismatch at one end, possibly a read error. The genes are TRBV20-1 and TRBJ2-1, with D possibly matching TRBD1 (5 bases). Germline CDR1 reads DFQATT; CDR2 reads SNEGSKA (reference sequence). The CDR3 has 14 amino acids. DNA of the CDR3: TGCATTGCTAGGGATGAGGCAGGGCTGTGTGAGCAGTTCTTC. Its protein product is CIARDEAGLCEQFF.

This clonotype was counted many times. The genes are TRBV14 and TRBJ2-1; D tentatively fits TRBD1 or TRBD2 (5 bases each). V was pared by 1 base and J by 7 bases, with 8 bases between. Per germline, CDR1 SGHDN and CDR2 FVKESK. The CDR3 contains 13 residues. CDR3 region: CASSQGWGNEQFF. In DNA, the CDR3 is TGTGCCAGCAGCCAAGGTTGGGGGAATGAGCAGTTCTTC.

Comment on this clonotype: One end of the junction does not line up with germline, which may come from a read error. The rearrangement uses TRBV6-2 or TRBV6-3 and TRBJ2-3; D not resolved. There are 13 residues in the CDR3. Germline V gene data show CDR1 as MNHEY and CDR2 as SVGEGT. The CDR3, as DNA: TGTGCCAGCCGTTACGTCAGCACAGATACGCAGTATTTT. It is translated as CASRYVSTDTQYF.

Details on this clonotype: One junction end disagrees with the germline gene, perhaps due to a read error. The rearrangement uses TRBV6-6 and TRBJ2-1; possibly TRBD1 or TRBD2 for D (5 bases each). Germline V gives CDR1 MNHNY, CDR2 SVGAGI (reference sequence). The CDR3 consists of 14 residues. The CDR3: CTSGWGNAYNEQFF. CDR3 sequence (DNA): TGTACCAGCGGTTGGGGCAATGCCTACAATGAGCAATTCTTC.

In this sample, this clonotype turned up once. This chain links TRBV11-2 with TRBJ2-1; 10 bases agree with TRBD1. CDR3 size: 12 residues. The V gene end was trimmed by 5 bases and the J gene end by 8 bases; junction bases not matched to a gene: 0. Germline CDR1 and CDR2: SGHAT and FQNNGV. CDR3 in amino acids: CASSGTGDEQFF. CDR3 coding DNA: TGTGCCAGCAGCGGGACAGGGGATGAGCAGTTCTTC.

This clonotype has a count of ten or more. Written as DNA, the CDR3 is TGTGCCAGCAGCTTAACGGAACAGGGTTGGGATGAAAAACTGTTTTTT. Translating gives CASSLTEQGWDEKLFF. The chain joins TRBV7-9 to TRBJ1-4, with TRBD1 as a possible D gene (6 bases). The germline CDR1 and CDR2 sequences are SEHNR and FQNEAQ (reference sequence). Trimming shortened V by 2 bases and J by 6 bases, and 16 bases separated the two germline ends. This CDR3 has 16 residues.

This sequence joins TRBV20-1 and TRBJ2-3; D may be TRBD1 or TRBD2 (5 bases each). Per the germline V gene, CDR1 is DFQATT and CDR2 is SNEGSKA (reference sequence). The germline V and J ends were trimmed by 4 bases and 11 bases, with 13 bases remaining between them. The CDR3 covers 11 residues. The chain's CDR3 is CSANAAGRQYF. CDR3 nucleotides: TGCAGTGCTAACGCGGCAGGGAGGCAGTATTTT.

This clonotype was seen a handful of times. The V and J genes are TRBV11-1 and TRBJ2-1, with a tentative D call TRBD1 (5 bases). CDR1 is SGHAT and CDR2 is FQDESV in the germline V gene (reference sequence). The V gene lost 7 bases and the J gene lost 8 bases, with 15 bases spanning the gap. The CDR3 contains 13 residues. The CDR3 reads CASNLGVGDEQFF. In DNA, the CDR3 is TGTGCCAGCAACCTTGGGGTAGGGGATGAGCAGTTCTTC.